The clone carrying this T cell receptor (beta chain) was counted a few times. Time point defined: patch test 2, 6 weeks after DPC sensitization. Treatment described: therapeutic diphenylcyclopropenone sensitization with weekly scalp DPC. Unfractionated whole blood served as the source for total RNA extraction. TCRdb recomputed calls from the RACE reads with MiXCR, one row per CDR3 protein. The sample records nearly 85,000 distinct CDR3 sequences, 11% being singletons. The CDR3 is 13 residues long. Germline V gene data show CDR1 as MGHRA and CDR2 as YSYEKL. With 4 bases removed from V and 1 base from J, the gap between germline ends came to 7 bases. The data were taken from a study of human T cells and chemical hapten exposure. Study at large: Investigators sensitized approximately 2 cm by approximately 2 cm of upper inner arm skin with 2% DPC.

The chain employs TRBV4-1 and TRBJ2-5; possible D gene TRBD2, 6 bases. The sequence was collected from a man aged 18 to 29 with alopecia areata. Some clones in this sample may be carry-over from other donors' samples. Sequences were derived from whole blood, sampled in connection with sensitization to the hapten diphenylcyclopropenone (DPC). CDR3 sequence: CASSRGIQETQYF. The CDR3 DNA sequence: TGCGCCAGCAGCCGCGGGATCCAAGAGACCCAGTACTTC.